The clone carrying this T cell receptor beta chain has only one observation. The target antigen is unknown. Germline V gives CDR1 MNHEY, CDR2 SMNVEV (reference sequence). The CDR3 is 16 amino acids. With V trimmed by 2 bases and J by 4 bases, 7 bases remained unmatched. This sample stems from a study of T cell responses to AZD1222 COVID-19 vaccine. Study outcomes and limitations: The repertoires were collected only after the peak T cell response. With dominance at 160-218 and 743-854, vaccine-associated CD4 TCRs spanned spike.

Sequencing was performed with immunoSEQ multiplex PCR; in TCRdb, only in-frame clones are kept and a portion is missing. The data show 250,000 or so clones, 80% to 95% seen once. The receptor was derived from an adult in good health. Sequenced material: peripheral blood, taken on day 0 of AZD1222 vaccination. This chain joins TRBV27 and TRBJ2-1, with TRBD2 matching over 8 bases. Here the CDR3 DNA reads TGTGCCAGCAGTTTACGATCTGGCGGGGGGTACAATGAGCAGTTCTTC. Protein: CASSLRSGGGYNEQFF.